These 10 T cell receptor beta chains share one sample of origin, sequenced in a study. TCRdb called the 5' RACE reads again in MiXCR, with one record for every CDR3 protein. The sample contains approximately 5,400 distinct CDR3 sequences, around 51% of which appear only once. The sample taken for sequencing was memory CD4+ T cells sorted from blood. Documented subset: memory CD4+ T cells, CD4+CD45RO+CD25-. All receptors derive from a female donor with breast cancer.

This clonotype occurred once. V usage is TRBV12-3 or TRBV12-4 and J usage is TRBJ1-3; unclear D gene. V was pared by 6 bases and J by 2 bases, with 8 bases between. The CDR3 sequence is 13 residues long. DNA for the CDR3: TGTGCCAGCAGCACGACAACTGGAAACACCATATATTTT. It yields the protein CASSTTTGNTIYF.

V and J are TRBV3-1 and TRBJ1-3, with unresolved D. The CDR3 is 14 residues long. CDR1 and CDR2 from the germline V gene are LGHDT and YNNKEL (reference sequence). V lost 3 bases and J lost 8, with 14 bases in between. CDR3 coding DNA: TGTGCCAGCAGCCAGGCATTCGGTACGCACACCATATATTTT. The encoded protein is CASSQAFGTHTIYF.

CDR3 nucleotide sequence: TGTGCCAGCAGCCCGCGTGGGATTAACACCGGGGAGCTGTTTTTT. Translating gives CASSPRGINTGELFF. The chain couples TRBV7-6 to TRBJ2-2; D is unclear. Trimming left V 5 bases short and J 2 bases short, with 12 bases between. The germline gives CDR1 SGHVS, CDR2 FNYEAQ. This CDR3 has 15 residues.

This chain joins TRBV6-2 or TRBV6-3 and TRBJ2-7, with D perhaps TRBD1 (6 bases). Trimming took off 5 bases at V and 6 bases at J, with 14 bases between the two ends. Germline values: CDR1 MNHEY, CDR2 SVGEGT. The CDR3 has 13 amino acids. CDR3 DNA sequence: TGTGCCAGCAGTGGGACACCAAGGGCCGAGCAGTACTTC. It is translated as CASSGTPRAEQYF.

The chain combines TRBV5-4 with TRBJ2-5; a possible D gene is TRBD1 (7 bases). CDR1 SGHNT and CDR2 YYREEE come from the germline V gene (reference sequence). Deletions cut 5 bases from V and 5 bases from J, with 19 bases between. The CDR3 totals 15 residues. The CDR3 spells CASREDREDLETQYF. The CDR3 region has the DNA TGTGCCAGCAGGGAAGACAGGGAGGATTTGGAGACCCAGTACTTC.

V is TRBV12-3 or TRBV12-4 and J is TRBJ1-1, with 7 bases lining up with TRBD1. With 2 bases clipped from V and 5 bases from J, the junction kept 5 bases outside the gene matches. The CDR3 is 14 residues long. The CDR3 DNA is TGTGCCAGCAGTTTAAAGGCAGGGGGTACTGAAGCTTTCTTT. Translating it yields CASSLKAGGTEAFF.

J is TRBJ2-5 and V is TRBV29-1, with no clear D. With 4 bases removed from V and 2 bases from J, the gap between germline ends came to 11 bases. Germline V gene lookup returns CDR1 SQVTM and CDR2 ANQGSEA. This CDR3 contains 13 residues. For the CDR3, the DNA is TGCAGCGTTGGGCTAGTAGGGCAAGAGACCCAGTACTTC. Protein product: CSVGLVGQETQYF.

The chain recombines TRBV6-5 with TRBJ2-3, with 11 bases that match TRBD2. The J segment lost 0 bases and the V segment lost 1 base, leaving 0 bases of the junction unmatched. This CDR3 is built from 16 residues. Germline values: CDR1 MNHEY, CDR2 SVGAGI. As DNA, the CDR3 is TGTGCCAGCAGTTACTGGACTAGCGGGAGCACAGATACGCAGTATTTT. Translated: CASSYWTSGSTDTQYF.

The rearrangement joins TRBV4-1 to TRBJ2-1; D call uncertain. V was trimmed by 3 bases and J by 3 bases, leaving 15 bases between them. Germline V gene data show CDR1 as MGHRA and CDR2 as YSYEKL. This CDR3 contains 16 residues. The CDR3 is CASSQHDLVSYNEQFF. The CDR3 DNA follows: TGCGCCAGCAGCCAGCATGACCTGGTTAGCTACAATGAGCAGTTCTTC.

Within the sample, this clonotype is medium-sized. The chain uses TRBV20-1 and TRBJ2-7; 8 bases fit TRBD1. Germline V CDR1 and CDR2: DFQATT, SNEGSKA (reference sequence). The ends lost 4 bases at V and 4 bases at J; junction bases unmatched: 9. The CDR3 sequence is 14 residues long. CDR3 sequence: CSAKMGDRGYEQYF. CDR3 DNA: TGCAGTGCTAAAATGGGAGACAGGGGTTACGAGCAGTACTTC.